Listed here are 12 T cell receptor beta chains from one sample, sequenced in a study of T cell repertoires in cytomegalovirus infection. The antigens of these receptors remain unknown. Each CDR3 protein is one row after TCRdb ran MiXCR on the reads. The sample has hundreds of thousands of distinct CDR3 sequences; around a third are singletons. The sample here was cultured PBMCs, taken from culture after CMV antigen stimulation. The receptors stem from a human donor in good health (CMV status not recorded). Some clones in this sample may be carry-over from other donors' samples.

This clonotype was seen only a few times. The gene calls are TRBV20-1 and TRBJ1-1; 11 positions match TRBD1. CDR3 length equals 14 residues. Germline V lookup: CDR1 DFQATT, CDR2 SNEGSKA (reference sequence). V was clipped by 0 bases and J by 11 bases; unmatched bases: 8. CDR3 region: CSARDEGQGAFAFF. CDR3 sequence (DNA): TGCAGTGCTAGAGATGAAGGACAGGGGGCCTTTGCTTTCTTT.

The chain couples TRBV12-3 or TRBV12-4 to TRBJ2-2, with 9 bases fitting TRBD1. With 6 bases clipped from V and 8 bases from J, the junction kept 10 bases outside the gene matches. The CDR3 loop spans 15 amino acids. This CDR3 is CASRARDRARGELFF. Here the CDR3 DNA reads TGTGCCAGCAGGGCCCGGGACAGGGCCCGGGGGGAGCTGTTTTTT.

This clonotype has at least ten counts. The chain couples TRBV6-6 to TRBJ1-2, with D hard to call. Germline-derived CDR1 and CDR2 are MNHNY and SVGAGI (reference sequence). The ends were cut back, 5 bases at V and 5 bases at J, with 3 bases in the middle. The CDR3 extends over 10 amino acids. CDR3 protein: CASSRYGYTF. The DNA for the CDR3 is TGTGCCAGCAGTAGGTATGGCTACACCTTC.

The chain joins TRBV12-3 or TRBV12-4 to TRBJ1-1, with D possibly being TRBD1 (6 bases). Trimming cost V 3 bases and J 4 bases, with 12 bases left between them. The CDR3 contains 14 residues. DNA for the CDR3: TGTGCCAGCAGTTTGAGGGAAGGGGGCACTGAAGCTTTCTTT. Protein sequence: CASSLREGGTEAFF.

The chain links TRBV20-1 to TRBJ2-7; D is uncertain. The CDR3 contains 14 residues. Per the germline V gene, CDR1 is DFQATT and CDR2 is SNEGSKA (reference sequence). Deletions cut 5 bases from V and 3 bases from J, with 17 bases between. For the CDR3, the DNA is TGCAGTGCTCCGATCCCTAACTCAGGCTACGAGCAGTACTTC. This translates into CSAPIPNSGYEQYF.

This chain connects TRBV27 to TRBJ1-5, with a tentative D call TRBD1 (5 bases). This CDR3 contains 14 residues. Germline V gene sequence: CDR1 MNHEY, CDR2 SMNVEV (reference sequence). The ends were cut back, 3 bases at V and 6 bases at J, with 12 bases in the middle. This CDR3 reads CASSFKGFRQPQHF. DNA of the CDR3: TGTGCCAGCAGTTTTAAGGGGTTTCGTCAGCCCCAGCATTTT.

This clonotype was detected a few times. V usage is TRBV10-3 and J usage is TRBJ1-2; D is ambiguous. The CDR3 has 18 amino acids. Deletions cut 0 bases from V and 3 bases from J, with 20 bases between. Per the germline V gene, CDR1 is ENHRY and CDR2 is SYGVKD. CDR3 residues: CAISESMPGPFLDYGYTF. DNA for the CDR3: TGTGCCATCAGTGAGTCGATGCCAGGACCCTTTTTGGACTATGGCTACACCTTC.

This sequence joins TRBV19 and TRBJ2-6; tentative D call: TRBD2 (6 bases). The CDR3 consists of 18 residues. V gave up 2 bases and J gave up 2 bases, with 16 bases separating them. CDR1 is LNHDA and CDR2 is SQIVND in the germline V gene (reference sequence). CDR3 bases: TGTGCCAGTAGTATAAGATGGGCGGGGCAGCCTGGGGCCAACGTCCTGACTTTC. It yields the protein CASSIRWAGQPGANVLTF.

The chain employs TRBV7-9 and TRBJ1-5; 9 nucleotides align to TRBD1. Germline V lookup: CDR1 SEHNR, CDR2 FQNEAQ (reference sequence). With 5 bases clipped from V and 7 bases from J, the junction kept 6 bases outside the gene matches. The CDR3 totals 14 residues. The DNA for the CDR3 is TGTGCCAGCAGCGTTACAGGGGGCGGGCAGCCCCAGCATTTT. It yields the protein CASSVTGGGQPQHF.

This chain uses TRBV18 with TRBJ2-7; the match to TRBD2 covers 7 bases. V lost 3 bases and J lost 0; bases outside the gene matches: 2. The CDR3 length is 14 residues. From germline, CDR1 is KGHSH and CDR2 LQKENI. CDR3 coding DNA: TGTGCCAGCTCACCTGGGGGGGGCTCCTACGAGCAGTACTTC. This gives the protein CASSPGGGSYEQYF. The variable domain in full, with the rest retrieved from reference TRBV18 and TRBJ2-7, is NAGVMQNPRHLVRRRGQEARLRCSPMKGHSHVYWYRQLPEEGLKFMVYLQKENIIDESGMPKERFSAEFPKEGPSILRIQQVVRGDSAAYFCASSPGGGSYEQYFGPGTRLTVT.

J is TRBJ1-3 and V is TRBV5-1, with D unclear. Trimming removed 4 bases from V and 2 bases from J, with 13 bases in between. The CDR3 totals 15 residues. Germline CDR1 and CDR2: SGHRS and YFSETQ. The CDR3 sequence is CASSHSLGTGNTIYF. The CDR3 DNA reads as TGCGCCAGCAGCCACAGTCTGGGGACTGGAAACACCATATATTTT.

This clonotype was seen a handful of times. The J gene is TRBJ1-2, the V gene TRBV7-2, with TRBD1 identical over 8 bases. CDR1 is SGHTA, CDR2 FQGNSA, per germline. After removal of 6 bases from V and 2 bases from J, the junction contained 5 bases not matched to a gene. The CDR3 is 14 residues long. The CDR3 protein is CASRDRDLNYGYTF. The CDR3 DNA reads TGTGCCAGCAGGGACAGGGATCTAAACTATGGCTACACCTTC.